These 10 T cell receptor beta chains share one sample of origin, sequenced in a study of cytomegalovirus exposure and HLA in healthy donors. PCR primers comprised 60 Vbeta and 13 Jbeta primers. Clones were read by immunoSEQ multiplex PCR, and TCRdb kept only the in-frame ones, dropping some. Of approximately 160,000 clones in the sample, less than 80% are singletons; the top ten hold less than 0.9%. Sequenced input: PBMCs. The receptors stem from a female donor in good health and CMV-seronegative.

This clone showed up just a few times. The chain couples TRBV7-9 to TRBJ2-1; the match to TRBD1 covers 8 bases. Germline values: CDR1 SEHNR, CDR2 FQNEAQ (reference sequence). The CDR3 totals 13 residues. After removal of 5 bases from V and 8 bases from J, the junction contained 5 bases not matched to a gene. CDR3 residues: CASSQTGDYEQFF. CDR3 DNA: TGTGCCAGCAGCCAGACAGGGGACTATGAGCAGTTCTTC.

CDR3 region: CASSAWDWVWYGYTF. The CDR3 nucleotides are TGTGCCAGCAGCGCGTGGGACTGGGTTTGGTATGGCTACACCTTC. This sequence joins TRBV7-9 and TRBJ1-2; perhaps TRBD1 as D (5 bases). V lost 5 bases to trimming and J lost 5 bases, with 18 bases between them. The CDR3 runs 15 residues. CDR1 SEHNR and CDR2 FQNEAQ come from the germline V gene (reference sequence).

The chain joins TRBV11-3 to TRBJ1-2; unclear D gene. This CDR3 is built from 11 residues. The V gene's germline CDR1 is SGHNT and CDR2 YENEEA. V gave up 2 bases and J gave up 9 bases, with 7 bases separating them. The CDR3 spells CASSLFRCYTF. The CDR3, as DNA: TGTGCCAGCAGCTTATTTCGGTGCTACACCTTC.

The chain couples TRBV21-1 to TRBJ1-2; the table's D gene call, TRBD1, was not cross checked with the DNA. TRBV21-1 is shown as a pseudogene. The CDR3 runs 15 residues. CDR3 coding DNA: TGTGCCAGCAGCAGAACAGACAGGCCCGACTATGGCTACACCTTC. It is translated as CASSRTDRPDYGYTF.

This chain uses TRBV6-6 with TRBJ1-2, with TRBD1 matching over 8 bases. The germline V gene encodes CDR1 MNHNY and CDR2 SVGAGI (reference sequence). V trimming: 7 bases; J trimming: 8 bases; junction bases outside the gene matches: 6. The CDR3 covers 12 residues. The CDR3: CASTQGARGYTF. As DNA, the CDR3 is TGTGCCAGCACCCAGGGGGCGCGAGGCTACACCTTC.

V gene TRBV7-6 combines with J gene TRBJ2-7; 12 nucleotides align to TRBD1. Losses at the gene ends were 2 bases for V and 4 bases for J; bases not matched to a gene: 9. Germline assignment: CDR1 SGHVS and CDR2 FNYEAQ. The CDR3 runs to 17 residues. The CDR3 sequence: CASSLSPGQGAGYEQYF. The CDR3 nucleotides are TGTGCCAGCAGCTTATCACCGGGACAGGGGGCCGGTTACGAGCAGTACTTC.

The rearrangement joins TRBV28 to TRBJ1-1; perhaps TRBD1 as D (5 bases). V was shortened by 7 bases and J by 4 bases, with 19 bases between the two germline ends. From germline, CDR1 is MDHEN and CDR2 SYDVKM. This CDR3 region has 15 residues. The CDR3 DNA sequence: TGTGCCAGCAACCGTCTAAATCAGGGCAGCACTGAAGCTTTCTTT. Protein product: CASNRLNQGSTEAFF.

Here the CDR3 reads CASSPRQGGETQYF. The CDR3 nucleotides read TGTGCCAGCAGCCCCCGACAGGGGGGAGAGACCCAGTACTTC. This chain links TRBV4-2 with TRBJ2-5; 9 bases agree with TRBD1. The V and J ends lost 4 bases and 4 bases, in that order; junction bases with no gene match: 4. CDR1 and CDR2 (germline): LGHNA, YNFKEQ. This CDR3 comprises 14 residues.

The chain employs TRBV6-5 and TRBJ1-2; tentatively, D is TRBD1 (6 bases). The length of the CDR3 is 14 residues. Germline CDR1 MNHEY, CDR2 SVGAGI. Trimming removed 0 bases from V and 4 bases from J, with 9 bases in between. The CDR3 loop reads CASSYSRGPYGYTF. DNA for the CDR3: TGTGCCAGCAGTTACTCCAGGGGCCCCTATGGCTACACCTTC.

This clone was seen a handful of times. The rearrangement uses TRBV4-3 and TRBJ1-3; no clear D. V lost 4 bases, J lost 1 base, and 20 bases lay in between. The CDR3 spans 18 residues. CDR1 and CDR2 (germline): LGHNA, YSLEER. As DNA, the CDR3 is TGCGCCAGCAGCCGGGAGCGCGTCAGAAGTAAATCTGGAAACACCATATATTTT. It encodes CASSRERVRSKSGNTIYF.